The 20 T cell receptor beta chains presented below share a single source sample, sequenced in a study of T cell responses to AZD1222 COVID-19 vaccine. Clones were read by immunoSEQ multiplex PCR, and TCRdb kept only the in-frame ones, dropping some. This repertoire shows about 210,000 clones, about 92% found once; its top ten account for roughly 1.4%. The starting material was peripheral blood, obtained on day 0 of AZD1222 vaccination. These receptors were taken from an adult in good health.

The chain is built from TRBV5-4 and TRBJ2-1; TRBD1 is a possible D gene (5 bases). The CDR3 runs to 13 residues. Trimming left V 0 bases short and J 5 bases short, with 6 bases between. In germline, CDR1 is SGHNT, CDR2 YYREEE (reference sequence). The CDR3 sequence is CASSLDRNNEQFF. The CDR3, as DNA: TGTGCCAGCAGCTTGGACAGGAACAATGAGCAGTTCTTC.

The chain has TRBV28 and TRBJ1-6, with D possibly matching TRBD1 (5 bases). V was cut by 3 bases and J by 0 bases, with 15 bases left in between. Germline V gene sequence: CDR1 MDHEN, CDR2 SYDVKM. The CDR3 loop spans 18 amino acids. The CDR3 region has the DNA TGTGCCAGCAGTTTCGGTAGACAGTCCAGCTCCTATAATTCACCCCTCCACTTT. Encoded protein: CASSFGRQSSSYNSPLHF.

V usage is TRBV20-1 and J usage is TRBJ2-3; 7 nucleotides align to TRBD1. Germline V gene data show CDR1 as DFQATT and CDR2 as SNEGSKA (reference sequence). The V segment lost 3 bases and the J segment 5 bases; nucleotides outside the gene matches: 11. The CDR3 loop spans 15 amino acids. The CDR3 DNA reads as TGCAGTGCTAGTCAAGGGGGCGAGATCCGAGATACGCAGTATTTT. Amino acids: CSASQGGEIRDTQYF.

The rearrangement uses TRBV5-4 and TRBJ1-2; the D is unclear. Trimming took off 7 bases at V and 7 bases at J, with 17 bases between the two ends. This CDR3 has 13 amino acids. CDR1 is SGHNT, CDR2 YYREEE, per germline (reference sequence). DNA for the CDR3: TGTGCCAGCGGCAACGACGGGCCCTTTGGCTACACCTTC. Its protein is CASGNDGPFGYTF.

CDR3 loop: CASSVDRGREKLFF. The CDR3 coding sequence is TGTGCCAGCAGCGTGGACAGGGGTCGGGAAAAACTGTTTTTT. V usage is TRBV9 and J usage is TRBJ1-4, with 9 nucleotides matching TRBD1. The CDR3 covers 14 residues. V gave up 2 bases and J gave up 8 bases; unmatched junction bases: 4. CDR1 is SGDLS, CDR2 YYNGEE, per germline.

The genes are TRBV7-2 and TRBJ2-1, with D possibly matching TRBD1 (6 bases). Between the trimmed V and J ends, which lost 1 base and 6 bases, there was a span of 13 bases. CDR1 SGHTA and CDR2 FQGNSA come from the germline V gene. CDR3 length: 15 residues. The CDR3 bases are TGTGCCAGCAGCTTAGGGTTTGGGGGCGGCAATGAGCAGTTCTTC. Protein: CASSLGFGGGNEQFF.

The chain couples TRBV5-1 to TRBJ2-2; no reliable D call. Germline assignment: CDR1 SGHRS and CDR2 YFSETQ. Trimming took 7 bases from V and 4 from J, leaving 17 bases between them. The CDR3 loop spans 15 amino acids. The CDR3 here is CASVIDAWGTGELFF. CDR3 coding DNA: TGCGCCAGCGTTATCGACGCATGGGGCACCGGGGAGCTGTTTTTT. Full variable domain (remainder filled in from reference TRBV5-1 and TRBJ2-2): KAGVTQTPRYLIKTRGQQVTLSCSPISGHRSVSWYQQTPGQGLQFLFEYFSETQRNKGNFPGRFSGRQFSNSRSEMNVSTLELGDSALYLCASVIDAWGTGELFFGEGSRLTVL.

The genes are TRBV11-2 and TRBJ1-2; D is unclear. Trimming took off 6 bases at V and 1 base at J, with 9 bases between the two ends. The CDR3 length is 13 residues. From germline, CDR1 is SGHAT and CDR2 FQNNGV. This CDR3 is CASRPGNNYGYTF. The CDR3 coding sequence is TGTGCCAGCAGACCCGGGAATAACTATGGCTACACCTTC.

V gene TRBV20-1 combines with J gene TRBJ2-1, with D hard to call. The CDR3 covers 11 residues. The germline CDR1 and CDR2 sequences are DFQATT and SNEGSKA (reference sequence). Trimming removed 1 base at V and 9 bases at J, with 7 bases between. For the CDR3, the DNA is TGCAGTGCTAGAGCTCAAATTGAGCAGTTCTTC. Translating it yields CSARAQIEQFF.

V usage is TRBV4-1 and J usage is TRBJ1-4; D is perhaps TRBD1 (5 bases). There are 17 residues in the CDR3. Deletions cut 0 bases from V and 1 base from J, with 12 bases between. Per the germline V gene, CDR1 is MGHRA and CDR2 is YSYEKL. The CDR3 loop is CASSQETRVGTNEKLFF. The CDR3 DNA is TGCGCCAGCAGCCAAGAGACCAGGGTGGGAACTAATGAAAAACTGTTTTTT.

The chain has TRBV14 and TRBJ1-4; D is uncertain. Germline loops: CDR1 SGHDN, CDR2 FVKESK. The CDR3 is 15 residues long. V was pared by 2 bases and J by 5 bases, with 12 bases between. CDR3 in amino acids: CASSQHGEANEKLFF. The CDR3 region has the DNA TGTGCCAGCAGCCAACATGGGGAGGCGAATGAAAAACTGTTTTTT.

The rearrangement uses TRBV3-1 (or the pseudogene TRBV3-2) and TRBJ2-5; perhaps TRBD2 as D (6 bases). Germline V gene lookup returns CDR1 LGHDT and CDR2 YNNKEL (reference sequence). The V and J ends lost 1 base and 5 bases respectively, with 14 bases between them. This CDR3 has 15 amino acids. For the CDR3, the DNA is TGTGCCAGCAGCCAAGGGTTATTGAGCGGGGAGACCCAGTACTTC. This gives the protein CASSQGLLSGETQYF.

The CDR3 coding sequence is TGTGCCACCAATTCGGGGTTGGACACCGGGGAGCTGTTTTTT. It codes for CATNSGLDTGELFF. The chain couples TRBV24-1 to TRBJ2-2, with TRBD2 as a possible D gene (5 bases). There are 14 residues in the CDR3. V lost 8 bases, J lost 3 bases, and 12 bases lay in between. CDR1 is KGHDR, CDR2 SFDVKD, per germline.

The gene calls are TRBV6-2 or TRBV6-3 and TRBJ1-5; TRBD1 agrees at 8 bases. CDR3 length: 15 residues. The germline V gene encodes CDR1 MNHEY and CDR2 SVGEGT. V was pared by 4 bases and J by 6 bases, with 8 bases of the junction left unmatched. CDR3 in amino acids: CASSSAGGLGQPQHF. As DNA, the CDR3 is TGTGCCAGCAGTTCGGCAGGGGGCTTAGGTCAGCCCCAGCATTTT.

This sequence joins TRBV25-1 and TRBJ1-2; D possibly corresponds to TRBD1 (5 bases). Trimming took 2 bases from V and 5 from J, leaving 12 bases between them. Germline V gives CDR1 MGHDK, CDR2 SYGVNS. The CDR3 extends over 14 amino acids. The CDR3 sequence: CASSERGRTYGYTF. CDR3 coding DNA: TGTGCCAGCAGTGAACGGGGCAGGACATATGGCTACACCTTC.

The chain carries TRBV2 and TRBJ1-2; 7 bases align to TRBD1. The CDR3 is 16 residues long. V lost 1 base to trimming and J lost 1 base; unmatched junction nucleotides: 6. CDR1 and CDR2 from the germline V gene are SNHLY and FYNNEI. For the CDR3, the DNA is TGTGCCAGCAGTGAAGATCGGGACAGTGGTAACTATGGCTACACCTTC. As protein: CASSEDRDSGNYGYTF.

This clone was seen once. CDR3 loop: CASSRAQDFGEKLFF. For the CDR3, the DNA is TGTGCCAGTAGTAGGGCTCAGGATTTTGGCGAAAAACTGTTTTTT. J is TRBJ1-4 and V is TRBV19, with D unclear. The V end was cut by 4 bases, the J end by 8 bases, with 17 bases between. Germline lookup yields CDR1 LNHDA and CDR2 SQIVND (reference sequence). CDR3 size: 15 residues.

This chain links TRBV19 with TRBJ1-2; 7 bases line up with TRBD1. The CDR3 runs 11 residues. V was clipped by 9 bases and J by 8 bases; unmatched bases: 6. Germline-derived CDR1 and CDR2 are LNHDA and SQIVND (reference sequence). CDR3 protein: CASRDREGYTF. In DNA, the CDR3 is TGTGCCAGCCGAGACAGGGAAGGCTACACCTTC.

V is TRBV5-1 and J is TRBJ1-3, with D possibly being TRBD1 (6 bases). Looked up from germline, CDR1 is SGHRS and CDR2 is YFSETQ. The CDR3 has 15 amino acids. The V and J ends lost 7 bases and 0 bases respectively, with 14 bases between them. This CDR3 reads CASRPSGASGNTIYF. CDR3 coding DNA: TGCGCCAGCCGACCATCAGGGGCCTCTGGAAACACCATATATTTT.

The chain combines TRBV7-2 with TRBJ2-3; 8 bases are shared with TRBD2. The CDR3 has 15 amino acids. The V segment lost 5 bases and the J segment 9 bases; nucleotides outside the gene matches: 13. The V gene's germline CDR1 is SGHTA and CDR2 FQGNSA. CDR3 bases: TGTGCCAGCAGCCCGAGCGGGGGCCGCACCAGGACGCAGTATTTT. This sequence encodes CASSPSGGRTRTQYF.